Shown below are 21 T cell receptor beta chains from a single sample sequenced in a study of Graves' ophthalmopathy and Graves' hyperthyroidism. Amplified material comprised TCR beta CDR3 regions derived from RNA transcripts. Second-round multiplex PCR came after a first-round RT-PCR that employed HTBI primers. One entry per CDR3 protein, called by TCRdb with MiXCR from the multiplex PCR reads. This sample has around 590,000 distinct CDR3 sequences, with about two fifths found just once. Sequencing was done on a sample of peripheral blood or thyroid tissue (not recorded which). The receptors here all came from an adult man with Graves' hyperthyroidism.

This clonotype was picked up many times. J is TRBJ1-2 and V is TRBV29-1, with 10 positions matching TRBD1. V shed 6 bases, J shed 4 bases, and the junction held 5 bases outside the gene matches. The CDR3 is 13 amino acids. Germline V CDR1 and CDR2: SQVTM, ANQGSEA. The CDR3 is CSVRDRGSYGYTF. The CDR3 nucleotides read TGCAGCGTGAGGGACAGGGGCAGCTATGGCTACACCTTC.

This clonotype was recorded at least ten times. This chain uses TRBV20-1 with TRBJ1-1, with 7 bases aligning to TRBD1. CDR3 size: 13 residues. Unmatched junction bases numbered 4, after V lost 5 bases and J lost 1 base. Germline loops: CDR1 DFQATT, CDR2 SNEGSKA (reference sequence). The CDR3 here is CSAAGGGNTEAFF. The CDR3 nucleotides read TGCAGTGCTGCAGGGGGAGGGAACACTGAAGCTTTCTTT.

At least ten counts were recorded for this clonotype. CDR3 sequence (DNA): TGTGCCAGCAGTGATTTCTCCCTTAACACTGAAGCTTTCTTT. It specifies CASSDFSLNTEAFF. V is TRBV6-1 and J is TRBJ1-1; D remains unclear. From germline, CDR1 is MNHNS and CDR2 SASEGT. The V end was cut by 3 bases, the J end by 2 bases, with 10 bases between. The CDR3 is made up of 14 amino acids.

This chain uses TRBV7-2 with TRBJ2-7; tentatively, D is TRBD2 (6 bases). Germline CDR1 and CDR2: SGHTA and FQGNSA. This CDR3 region has 14 residues. Trimming removed 5 bases from V and 2 bases from J, with 13 bases in between. CDR3 in amino acids: CASSPTGRAYEQYF. The CDR3 region has the DNA TGTGCCAGCAGCCCCACCGGGAGAGCCTACGAGCAGTACTTC. Combining the CDR3 with reference TRBV7-2 and TRBJ2-7 gives the whole variable domain GAGVSQSPSNKVTEKGKDVELRCDPISGHTALYWYRQSLGQGLEFLIYFQGNSAPDKSGLPSDRFSAERTGGSVSTLTIQRTQQEDSAVYLCASSPTGRAYEQYFGPGTRLTVT.

The chain uses TRBV24-1 and TRBJ2-2; 7 bases are a match to TRBD2. Losses at the gene ends were 9 bases for V and 6 bases for J; bases not matched to a gene: 9. In germline, CDR1 is KGHDR, CDR2 SFDVKD. This CDR3 spans 14 amino acids. The CDR3 loop reads CATGAWGGSGELFF. In DNA form, the CDR3 reads TGTGCCACCGGTGCGTGGGGGGGTTCCGGGGAGCTGTTTTTT.

This clonotype was found many times. V usage is TRBV4-1 and J usage is TRBJ1-3, with D maybe TRBD1 (6 bases). Per germline, CDR1 MGHRA and CDR2 YSYEKL. The ends were cut back, 1 base at V and 4 bases at J, with 14 bases in the middle. This CDR3 comprises 16 residues. CDR3 DNA sequence: TGCGCCAGCAGCCAAGGATTACAGGGTAGAGGAAACACCATATATTTT. Translating it yields CASSQGLQGRGNTIYF.

This clonotype was observed many times. The CDR3 nucleotides are TGTGCCAGCTCAATCGGGACAGGGAACGAGCAGTACTTC. This gives the protein CASSIGTGNEQYF. V and J are TRBV10-3 and TRBJ2-7, with 9 bases fitting TRBD1. CDR1 is ENHRY and CDR2 is SYGVKD in the germline V gene. Losses at the gene ends were 10 bases for V and 5 bases for J; bases not matched to a gene: 9. CDR3 length: 13 amino acids.

The chain is built from TRBV19 and TRBJ1-5; D possibly corresponds to TRBD1 (6 bases). Germline CDR1 reads LNHDA; CDR2 reads SQIVND (reference sequence). The CDR3 is 15 residues long. Between the trimmed V and J ends, which lost 4 bases and 0 bases, there was a span of 10 bases. In DNA form, the CDR3 reads TGTGCCAGTAGTACCGGGACACCTAGCAATCAGCCCCAGCATTTT. Its translation is CASSTGTPSNQPQHF. Full variable domain (missing parts from reference TRBV19 and TRBJ1-5): DGGITQSPKYLFRKEGQNVTLSCEQNLNHDAMYWYRQDPGQGLRLIYYSQIVNDFQKGDIAEGYSVSREKKESFPLTVTSAQKNPTAFYLCASSTGTPSNQPQHFGDGTRLSIL.

This clonotype was found many times. The rearrangement joins TRBV2 to TRBJ2-7; D is perhaps TRBD1 (5 bases). The CDR3 loop spans 13 amino acids. From germline, CDR1 is SNHLY and CDR2 FYNNEI. V was clipped by 6 bases and J by 2 bases, with 11 bases between them. DNA for the CDR3: TGTGCCAGCAGCGATACAGGACCCTACGAGCAGTACTTC. Translated, it gives CASSDTGPYEQYF.

The chain has TRBV25-1 and TRBJ2-7, with 11 positions matching TRBD1. This CDR3 has 14 residues. V was pared by 6 bases and J by 7 bases, with 8 bases of the junction left unmatched. CDR1 and CDR2 (germline): MGHDK, SYGVNS. CDR3: CASRPGQGAGEQYF. CDR3 sequence (DNA): TGTGCCAGCAGACCCGGACAGGGGGCTGGAGAGCAGTACTTC.

Note on this clonotype: A much bigger clone sits one base away, suggesting this may be a read error. V and J are TRBV29-1 and TRBJ2-7, with D unclear. Germline values: CDR1 SQVTM, CDR2 ANQGSEA. V dropped 4 bases and J dropped 7 bases, with 8 bases sitting between them. There are 10 residues in the CDR3. CDR3 sequence reads: CSVVFGEQYF. The CDR3 nucleotides read TGCAGCGTTGTATTTGGGGAGCAGTACTTC.

Concerning this clonotype: A read error may account for a junction end that differs from germline. The chain combines TRBV15 with TRBJ2-7; D is uncertain. This CDR3 contains 16 residues. Germline CDR1 and CDR2: LNHNV and YYDKDF (reference sequence). For the CDR3, the DNA is TGTGCCGCCAGCAGTGAACCGGCACCTACGTCCTACGAGCAGTACTTC. Protein product: CAASSEPAPTSYEQYF.

J is TRBJ2-7 and V is TRBV29-1; D is perhaps TRBD2 (7 bases). The CDR3 runs to 14 residues. Germline CDR1 and CDR2: SQVTM and ANQGSEA. This CDR3 is CSERGSRGGDEQYF. The CDR3 nucleotides read TGCAGTGAAAGAGGAAGCAGGGGAGGGGACGAGCAGTACTTC.

The V call is TRBV29-1, the J call TRBJ2-7, with D perhaps matching TRBD2 (6 bases). The V end lost 8 bases, the J end lost 1 base, and 21 bases lay between the germline ends. This CDR3 spans 15 amino acids. The germline V gene has CDR1 SQVTM and CDR2 ANQGSEA. The CDR3 reads CSSPPAGRRSYEQYF. The DNA for the CDR3 is TGCAGCAGTCCCCCGGCGGGACGCCGGTCCTACGAGCAGTACTTC.

This sequence joins TRBV6-6 and TRBJ2-7; TRBD2 is a possible D gene (7 bases). Per the germline V gene, CDR1 is MNHNY and CDR2 is SVGAGI (reference sequence). This CDR3 has 17 amino acids. The V gene lost 5 bases and the J gene lost 6 bases, with 26 bases spanning the gap. The CDR3 DNA sequence: TGTGCCAGCAGTCAGGGGAGGGGGGCGGCTAGTACCCCCGAGCAGTACTTC. Its translation is CASSQGRGAASTPEQYF.

The chain carries TRBV7-9 and TRBJ2-7; perhaps TRBD1 as D (6 bases). Between the trimmed V and J ends, which lost 5 bases and 4 bases, there was a span of 21 bases. The germline V gene has CDR1 SEHNR and CDR2 FQNEAQ (reference sequence). The CDR3 is 16 residues long. The CDR3 here is CASSVGSGVESYEQYF. The CDR3 nucleotides read TGTGCCAGCAGCGTAGGGTCAGGGGTCGAGTCGTACGAGCAGTACTTC.

This clonotype was detected ten times or more. Written as DNA, the CDR3 is TGCAGTGCTAGAGCGGACACGAATCAGCCCCAGCATTTT. This sequence encodes CSARADTNQPQHF. The genes are TRBV20-1 and TRBJ1-5, with D possibly TRBD1 on 5 matching bases. CDR1 is DFQATT, CDR2 SNEGSKA, per germline (reference sequence). The CDR3 covers 13 residues. Trimming shortened V by 1 base and J by 4 bases, and 8 bases separated the two germline ends.

The chain recombines TRBV19 with TRBJ2-3; a possible D gene is TRBD2 (6 bases). CDR1 is LNHDA and CDR2 is SQIVND in the germline V gene (reference sequence). This CDR3 is built from 19 residues. V was trimmed by 4 bases and J by 1 base, leaving 24 bases between them. CDR3 loop: CASSKFGDRDSRGTDTQYF. CDR3 DNA sequence: TGTGCCAGTAGTAAATTCGGGGACCGGGACTCCCGGGGCACAGATACGCAGTATTTT.

The chain carries TRBV20-1 and TRBJ2-5, with D possibly matching TRBD2 (7 bases). There are 12 residues in the CDR3. Trimming pared 6 bases from V and 4 bases from J, leaving 12 bases between. Germline CDR1 is DFQATT and CDR2 is SNEGSKA (reference sequence). The CDR3 loop reads CSATGGLETQYF. CDR3 DNA sequence: TGCAGTGCCACCGGGGGGCTAGAGACCCAGTACTTC.

With respect to this clonotype: A much larger clone is a single base away; this may be a read error. No conserved phenylalanine or tryptophan ends this CDR3, so it is likely a read error. The chain has TRBV11-2 and TRBJ2-5; tentative D call: TRBD1 (5 bases). Trimming pared 2 bases from V and 5 bases from J, leaving 9 bases between. Looked up from germline, CDR1 is SGHAT and CDR2 is FQNNGV. The CDR3 extends over 13 amino acids. The CDR3 DNA reads as TGTGCCAGCAGCTTAACCAGGGTTGAGACCCAGTACCTC. Its protein is CASSLTRVETQYL.

Many counts were recorded for this clonotype. The chain has TRBV5-4 and TRBJ2-5; D is possibly TRBD2 (6 bases). Trimming removed 3 bases from V and 2 bases from J, with 14 bases in between. The CDR3 is 15 amino acids. CDR1 and CDR2 (germline): SGHNT, YYREEE (reference sequence). The CDR3, as DNA: TGTGCCAGCAGCTGGGGGGTGGGGCAACAAGAGACCCAGTACTTC. This codes for CASSWGVGQQETQYF.